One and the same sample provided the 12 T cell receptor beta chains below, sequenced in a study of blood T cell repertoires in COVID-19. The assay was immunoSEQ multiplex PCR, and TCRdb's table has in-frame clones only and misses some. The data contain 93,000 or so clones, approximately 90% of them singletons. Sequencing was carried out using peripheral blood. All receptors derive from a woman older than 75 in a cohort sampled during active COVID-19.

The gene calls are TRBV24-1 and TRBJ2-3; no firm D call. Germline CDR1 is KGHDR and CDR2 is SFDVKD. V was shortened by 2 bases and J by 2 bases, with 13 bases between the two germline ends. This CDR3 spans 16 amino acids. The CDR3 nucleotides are TGTGCCACCAGTGATTCTCTGGTCCTATCCACAGATACGCAGTATTTT. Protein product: CATSDSLVLSTDTQYF.

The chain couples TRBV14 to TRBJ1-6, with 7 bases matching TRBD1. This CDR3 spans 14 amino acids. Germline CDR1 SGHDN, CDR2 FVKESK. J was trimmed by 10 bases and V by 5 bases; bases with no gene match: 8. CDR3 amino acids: CASSTRQGWSPLHF. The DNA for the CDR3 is TGTGCCAGCAGCACCCGACAGGGTTGGTCACCCCTCCACTTT.

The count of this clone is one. The CDR3 loop is CASSGTVAGRTDTQYF. The CDR3 DNA sequence: TGTGCCAGCAGCGGGACAGTAGCGGGACGAACAGATACGCAGTATTTT. This sequence joins TRBV3-1 (or the pseudogene TRBV3-2) and TRBJ2-3; D might be TRBD2 (8 bases). V was shortened by 5 bases and J by 3 bases, with 18 bases between the two germline ends. The germline V gene has CDR1 LGHDT and CDR2 YNNKEL (reference sequence). The CDR3 consists of 16 residues.

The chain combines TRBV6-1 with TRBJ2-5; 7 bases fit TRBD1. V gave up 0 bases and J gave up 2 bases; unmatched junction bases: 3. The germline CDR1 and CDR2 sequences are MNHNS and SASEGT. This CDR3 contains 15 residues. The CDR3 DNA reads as TGTGCCAGCAGTGAAGCAGGGACAGTTCAAGAGACCCAGTACTTC. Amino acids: CASSEAGTVQETQYF.

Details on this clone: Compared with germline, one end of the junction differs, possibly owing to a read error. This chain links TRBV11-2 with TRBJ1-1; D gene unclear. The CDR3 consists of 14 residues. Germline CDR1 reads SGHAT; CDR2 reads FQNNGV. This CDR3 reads CASSFGYSNAEAFF. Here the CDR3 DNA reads TGTGCCAGCAGCTTCGGTTATTCGAACGCTGAAGCTTTCTTT.

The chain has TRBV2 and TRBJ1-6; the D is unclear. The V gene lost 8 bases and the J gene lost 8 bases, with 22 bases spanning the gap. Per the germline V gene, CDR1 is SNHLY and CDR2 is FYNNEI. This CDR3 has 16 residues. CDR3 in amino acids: CASEPGGLVLDSPLHF. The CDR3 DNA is TGTGCCAGCGAACCAGGTGGTTTGGTTCTGGATTCACCCCTCCACTTT.

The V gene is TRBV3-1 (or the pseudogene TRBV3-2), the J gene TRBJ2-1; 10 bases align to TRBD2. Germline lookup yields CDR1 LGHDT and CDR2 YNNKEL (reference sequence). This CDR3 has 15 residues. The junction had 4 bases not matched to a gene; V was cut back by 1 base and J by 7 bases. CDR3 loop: CASSQGLAGENEQFF. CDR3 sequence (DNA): TGTGCCAGCAGCCAAGGGCTAGCGGGGGAAAATGAGCAGTTCTTC.

CDR3 amino acids: CASSPRDGGPYNEQFF. The CDR3 coding sequence is TGCGCCAGCAGCCCGAGGGACGGGGGGCCCTACAATGAGCAGTTCTTC. The rearrangement links TRBV5-1 to TRBJ2-1, with D tentatively TRBD2 (7 bases). The CDR3 runs 16 residues. Trimming shortened V by 4 bases and J by 2 bases, and 16 bases separated the two germline ends. CDR1 is SGHRS, CDR2 YFSETQ, per germline.

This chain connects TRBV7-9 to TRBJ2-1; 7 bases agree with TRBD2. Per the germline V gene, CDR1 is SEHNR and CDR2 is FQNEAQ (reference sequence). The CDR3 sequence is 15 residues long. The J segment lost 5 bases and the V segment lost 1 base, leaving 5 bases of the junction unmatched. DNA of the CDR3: TGTGCCAGCAGCTTAGTGCGGGGAGGGAACAATGAGCAGTTCTTC. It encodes CASSLVRGGNNEQFF. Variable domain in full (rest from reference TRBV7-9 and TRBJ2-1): DTGVSQNPRHKITKRGQNVTFRCDPISEHNRLYWYRQTLGQGPEFLTYFQNEAQLEKSRLLSDRFSAERPKGSFSTLEIQRTEQGDSAMYLCASSLVRGGNNEQFFGPGTRLTVL.

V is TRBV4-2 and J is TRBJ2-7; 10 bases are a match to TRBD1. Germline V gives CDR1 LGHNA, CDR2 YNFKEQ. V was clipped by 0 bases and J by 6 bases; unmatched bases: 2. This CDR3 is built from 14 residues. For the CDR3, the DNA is TGTGCCAGCAGCCAAGAGACAGGGGGCCGCGAGCAGTACTTC. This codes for CASSQETGGREQYF.

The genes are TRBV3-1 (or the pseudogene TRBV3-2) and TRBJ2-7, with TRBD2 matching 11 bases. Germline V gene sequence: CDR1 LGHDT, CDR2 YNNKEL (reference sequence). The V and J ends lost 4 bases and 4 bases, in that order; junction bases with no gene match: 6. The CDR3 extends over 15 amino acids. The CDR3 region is CASSPTSGSRYEQYF. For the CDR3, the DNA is TGTGCCAGCAGCCCCACTAGCGGGAGTAGGTACGAGCAGTACTTC.

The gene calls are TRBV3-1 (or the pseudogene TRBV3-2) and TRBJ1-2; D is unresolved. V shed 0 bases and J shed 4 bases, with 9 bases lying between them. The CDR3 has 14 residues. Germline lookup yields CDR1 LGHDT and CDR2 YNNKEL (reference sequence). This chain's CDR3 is CASSQDRAGYGYTF. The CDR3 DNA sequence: TGTGCCAGCAGCCAAGATAGGGCGGGCTATGGCTACACCTTC.